A selection of T cell receptor beta chains follows, all from one sample in a study of vaccination and CD4 T cells after COVID-19. No antigens are known for them. TCRdb processed the PCR reads anew with MiXCR; each CDR3 protein has one entry. The sample carries some 16,000 distinct CDR3 sequences, just over 70% recorded once. Material for sequencing was CD4+ T cells from blood, cultured in vitro. Receptor source: a human donor who had recovered from COVID-19. Both conserved end residues are part of each CDR3.

v_call: TRBV20-1; j_call: TRBJ2-2; cdr3_aa: CSAPTGGRTGELFF
v_call: TRBV6-1; j_call: TRBJ1-1; cdr3_aa: CASRPVGQVNTEAFF
v_call: TRBV24-1; j_call: TRBJ1-5; cdr3_aa: CATITDRASNQPQHF
v_call: TRBV27; j_call: TRBJ2-7; cdr3_aa: CASSFLGTSGIYEQYF
v_call: TRBV20-1; j_call: TRBJ1-1; cdr3_aa: CRPGQGGDEAFF
v_call: TRBV20-1; j_call: TRBJ2-3; cdr3_aa: CSARDLLSPSAQYF
v_call: TRBV7-2; j_call: TRBJ1-6; cdr3_aa: CASSLAGAHNSPLHF
v_call: TRBV20-1; j_call: TRBJ1-2; cdr3_aa: CSARLHLANYGYTF
v_call: TRBV20-1; j_call: TRBJ1-2; cdr3_aa: CSARRGQGPSGGYTF
v_call: TRBV7-2; j_call: TRBJ1-1; cdr3_aa: CASSLRGDEAFF
v_call: TRBV2; j_call: TRBJ1-5; cdr3_aa: CASSERRNQPQHF
v_call: TRBV10-1; j_call: TRBJ1-2; cdr3_aa: CASSESTGTGGGYTF
v_call: TRBV7-8; j_call: TRBJ2-2; cdr3_aa: CASSLVWPGELFF
v_call: TRBV19; j_call: TRBJ1-1; cdr3_aa: CASSSTVGGGYAAFF
v_call: TRBV20-1; j_call: TRBJ2-2; cdr3_aa: CSARGTGVNTGELFF
v_call: TRBV6-1; j_call: TRBJ1-5; cdr3_aa: CASRAGGGKQPQHF
v_call: TRBV27; j_call: TRBJ1-5; cdr3_aa: CATGDPSRNQPQHF
v_call: TRBV12-3/TRBV12-4; j_call: TRBJ1-2; cdr3_aa: CASSLGEQGYGYTF
v_call: TRBV10-1; j_call: TRBJ2-7; cdr3_aa: CASSESEVAGIYEQYF
v_call: TRBV19; j_call: TRBJ2-3; cdr3_aa: CASSPRLANIDTQYF
v_call: TRBV27; j_call: TRBJ2-1; cdr3_aa: CASGHRTSSLYNEQFF
v_call: TRBV6-1; j_call: TRBJ2-5; cdr3_aa: CASSGAFGTKETQYF
v_call: TRBV5-5; j_call: TRBJ1-4; cdr3_aa: CASSLRTNGKLFF
v_call: TRBV6-2/TRBV6-3; j_call: TRBJ1-6; cdr3_aa: CASNSRVRRSPLHF